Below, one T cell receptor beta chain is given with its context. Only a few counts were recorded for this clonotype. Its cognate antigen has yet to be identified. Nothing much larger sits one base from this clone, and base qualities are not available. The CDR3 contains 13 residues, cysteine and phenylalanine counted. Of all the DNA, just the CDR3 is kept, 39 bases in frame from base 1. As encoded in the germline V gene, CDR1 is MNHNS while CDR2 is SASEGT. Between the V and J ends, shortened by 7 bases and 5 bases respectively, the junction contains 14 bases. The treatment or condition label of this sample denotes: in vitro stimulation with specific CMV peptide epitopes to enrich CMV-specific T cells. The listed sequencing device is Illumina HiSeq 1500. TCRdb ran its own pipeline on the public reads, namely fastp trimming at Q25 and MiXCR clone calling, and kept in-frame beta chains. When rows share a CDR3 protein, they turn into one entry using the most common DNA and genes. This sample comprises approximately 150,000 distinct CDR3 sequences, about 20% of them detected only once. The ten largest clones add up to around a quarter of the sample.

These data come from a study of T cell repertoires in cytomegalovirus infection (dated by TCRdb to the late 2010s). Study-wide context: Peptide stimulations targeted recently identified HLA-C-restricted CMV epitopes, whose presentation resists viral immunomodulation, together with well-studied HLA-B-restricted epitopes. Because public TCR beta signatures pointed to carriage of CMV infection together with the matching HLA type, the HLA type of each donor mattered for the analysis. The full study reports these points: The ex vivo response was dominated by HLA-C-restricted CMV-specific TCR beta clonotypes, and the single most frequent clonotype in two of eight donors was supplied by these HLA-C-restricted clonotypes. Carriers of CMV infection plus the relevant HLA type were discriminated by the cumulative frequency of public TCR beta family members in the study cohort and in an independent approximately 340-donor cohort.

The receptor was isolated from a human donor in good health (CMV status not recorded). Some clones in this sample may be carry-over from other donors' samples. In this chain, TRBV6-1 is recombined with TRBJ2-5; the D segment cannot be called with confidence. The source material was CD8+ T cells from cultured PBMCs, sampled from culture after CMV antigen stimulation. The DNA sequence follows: TGTGCCAGCAATGGGGTTGTTTCGGAGACCCAGTACTTC. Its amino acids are CASNGVVSETQYF.